The 9 T cell receptor beta chains listed next were all sequenced from one sample in a study of blood T cell repertoires in COVID-19. The method was immunoSEQ multiplex PCR; TCRdb's version includes in-frame clones alone and lacks a portion of them. The sample includes over 400,000 clones, around 86% of them seen just once. Sequencing was carried out using peripheral blood. The receptor source for this set is a woman aged 25 to 39 with active or convalescent COVID-19.

V is TRBV2 and J is TRBJ2-5, with D perhaps TRBD2 (6 bases). The CDR3 length is 15 residues. V shed 4 bases and J shed 2 bases, with 14 bases lying between them. CDR1 SNHLY and CDR2 FYNNEI come from the germline V gene. As DNA, the CDR3 is TGTGCCAGCAGTGCCTTGTGGGGGGAGCAAGAGACCCAGTACTTC. Its translation: CASSALWGEQETQYF.

The V call is TRBV12-3 or TRBV12-4, the J call TRBJ1-6; no firm D call. V lost 1 base, J lost 11 bases, and 9 bases lay in between. The CDR3 covers 13 residues. The CDR3 DNA reads TGTGCCAGCAGTTTAGAACATGTCACACCCCTCCACTTT. It yields the protein CASSLEHVTPLHF.

The chain carries TRBV10-3 and TRBJ1-2; 10 bases are a match to TRBD1. V lost 6 bases and J lost 1; bases outside the gene matches: 5. CDR1 is ENHRY, CDR2 SYGVKD, per germline. CDR3 length equals 15 residues. The CDR3 region is CAISDRGLVNYGYTF. In DNA form, the CDR3 reads TGTGCCATCAGCGACAGGGGGCTGGTTAACTATGGCTACACCTTC.

The V gene is TRBV10-2, the J gene TRBJ1-4; 8 nucleotides align to TRBD1. With V trimmed by 3 bases and J by 7 bases, 10 bases remained unmatched. The CDR3 is 16 residues long. Germline V lookup: CDR1 WSHSY, CDR2 SAAADI. In DNA form, the CDR3 reads TGCGCCAGCAGTGACCCCTCCAGGGGGCTTATTGAAAAACTGTTTTTT. This codes for CASSDPSRGLIEKLFF.

V is TRBV12-5 and J is TRBJ2-1, with 7 bases that match TRBD2. The CDR3 is 16 amino acids. Trimming took 7 bases from V and 4 from J; bases not matched to a gene: 13. Per germline, CDR1 LGHNT and CDR2 FRNRAP. The CDR3 here is CASALSWDYLYNEQFF. CDR3 in DNA: TGTGCTAGTGCCCTCTCCTGGGACTACCTATACAATGAGCAGTTCTTC.

This clone was seen a single time. This chain connects TRBV6-5 to TRBJ2-2, with TRBD2 as a possible D gene (6 bases). The CDR3 has 16 amino acids. Germline values: CDR1 MNHEY, CDR2 SVGAGI. Trimming stripped 2 bases from V and 6 bases from J, with 16 bases between. The CDR3 spells CASSYERGSGAGELFF. DNA of the CDR3: TGTGCCAGCAGTTACGAACGGGGGTCTGGAGCCGGGGAGCTGTTTTTT.

This chain uses TRBV7-2 with TRBJ1-4, with 7 bases lining up with TRBD1. The germline V gene encodes CDR1 SGHTA and CDR2 FQGNSA. V lost 6 bases, J lost 4 bases, and 8 bases stayed unmatched. This CDR3 has 15 amino acids. CDR3 amino acids: CASSPPGQINEKLFF. The CDR3 region has the DNA TGTGCCAGCAGTCCTCCGGGACAGATTAATGAAAAACTGTTTTTT. The full variable domain, in which reference TRBV7-2 and TRBJ1-4 provide the parts outside the CDR3, is GAGVSQSPSNKVTEKGKDVELRCDPISGHTALYWYRQSLGQGLEFLIYFQGNSAPDKSGLPSDRFSAERTGGSVSTLTIQRTQQEDSAVYLCASSPPGQINEKLFFGSGTQLSVL.

The chain is built from TRBV7-2 and TRBJ2-3; D is unclear. With 1 base removed from V and 1 base from J, the gap between germline ends came to 9 bases. Germline V gene sequence: CDR1 SGHTA, CDR2 FQGNSA. The CDR3 contains 15 residues. CDR3 sequence: CASSLDYPGTDTQYF. In DNA, the CDR3 is TGTGCCAGCAGCTTAGACTACCCTGGCACAGATACGCAGTATTTT.

This chain links TRBV10-3 with TRBJ2-3; D is unclear. The CDR3 totals 13 residues. Trimming removed 0 bases from V and 8 bases from J, with 9 bases in between. The germline V gene encodes CDR1 ENHRY and CDR2 SYGVKD. The CDR3 here is CAISESSLGTQYF. For the CDR3, the DNA is TGTGCCATCAGTGAGTCGTCTCTCGGTACGCAGTATTTT.